This T cell receptor beta chain was captured by sequencing in a study of cytomegalovirus exposure and HLA in healthy donors. General study results and limits: When analyzed later, a missense DCLRE1C variant was found to be linked to TCR beta V- and J-gene trimming. TCR beta sequences reportedly predicted most subjects' HLA-A and HLA-B alleles accurately.

60 Vbeta and 13 Jbeta primers were used in PCR. Method: immunoSEQ multiplex PCR; TCRdb's copy keeps in-frame clones and lacks some. The sample includes 40,000 or so clones, around 90% seen only once; the top ten take around 8%. As concerns this clone: What it binds is not known.

The sequence was obtained from a woman aged 40 to 50 in good health and CMV-seropositive. The sample taken for sequencing was PBMCs.

This CDR3 is CATSRGLVDPDTQYF. The CDR3 DNA reads as TGTGCCACCAGCAGAGGGCTAGTGGATCCAGATACGCAGTATTTT. This chain links TRBV15 with TRBJ2-3, with unresolved D. Germline V gene sequence: CDR1 LNHNV, CDR2 YYDKDF (reference sequence). The CDR3 loop spans 15 amino acids. Trimming left V 1 base short and J 4 bases short, with 12 bases between.